This T cell receptor beta chain was recovered during a study of T cells after yellow fever vaccination. Study-wide findings and caveats: CD4 and CD8 compartments shared a small share of clonotypes, likely from convergent recombination. The secondary response was weaker, and its peak arrived faster, on day 5 versus 15. Reappearance after the booster was seen for most primary-vaccination clones, at 95% to 97% CD4 and 80% to 90% CD8.

TCRdb independently ran MiXCR on the 5' RACE reads; one entry per CDR3 protein. The data show about 240,000 distinct CDR3 sequences, 6% to 7.5% seen once. J was trimmed by 6 bases and V by 2 bases; bases with no gene match: 4. This CDR3 is built from 15 residues. The table lists this clonotype with many counts. Its antigen is not known. The material was CD4+ T cells sorted from PBMCs, obtained 15 days after the yellow fever booster vaccination. V usage is TRBV23-1 and J usage is TRBJ2-2, with TRBD1 identical over 9 bases. TRBV23-1 is an ORF, with its function uncertain. The clonotype was recovered from a man aged 25 to 40 who received the YFV17D yellow fever vaccine. The CDR3 DNA sequence: TGCGCCAGCAGTCAAATAAGGACAGGGGCCGGGGAGCTGTTTTTT. Encoded protein: CASSQIRTGAGELFF.